Shown below are 22 T cell receptor beta chains from a single sample sequenced in a study of blood T cell repertoires in COVID-19. Assay used: immunoSEQ multiplex PCR; TCRdb lists only in-frame clones, some missing. This table has 90,000 or so clones, approximately 79% appearing once. Sequencing used peripheral blood. The receptors stem from a woman older than 75 with acute or convalescent COVID-19.

CDR3 in amino acids: CASSLWTSGASYNEQFF. In DNA form, the CDR3 reads TGTGCCAGCAGCTTATGGACTAGCGGGGCGTCCTACAATGAGCAGTTCTTC. The chain has TRBV7-9 and TRBJ2-1; TRBD2 matches 12 bases. Germline loops: CDR1 SEHNR, CDR2 FQNEAQ (reference sequence). V shed 2 bases, J shed 1 base, and the junction held 3 bases outside the gene matches. The length of the CDR3 is 17 residues.

The V and J genes are TRBV10-3 and TRBJ1-1, with TRBD1 as a possible D gene (5 bases). Germline loops: CDR1 ENHRY, CDR2 SYGVKD. The CDR3 is 11 residues long. The V and J ends lost 11 bases and 5 bases respectively, with 12 bases between them. DNA of the CDR3: TGTGCCGCCCAGGGTGATACTGAAGCTTTCTTT. It translates to CAAQGDTEAFF.

This clone was seen more than once but under ten times. The V gene is TRBV7-6, the J gene TRBJ2-7; TRBD2 might be the D (6 bases). The germline V gene encodes CDR1 SGHVS and CDR2 FNYEAQ. The V gene lost 5 bases and the J gene lost 5 bases, with 16 bases spanning the gap. This CDR3 is built from 14 residues. The DNA for the CDR3 is TGTGCCAGCAGCCCAGAAGGAGGGACCAACGAGCAGTACTTC. Its translation is CASSPEGGTNEQYF.

The chain links TRBV24-1 to TRBJ2-3, with D unresolved. Germline values: CDR1 KGHDR, CDR2 SFDVKD. This CDR3 region has 14 residues. V lost 3 bases and J 6 bases, leaving 12 bases between the germline ends. DNA for the CDR3: TGTGCCACCAGTGATGGCGACCCCGGGGATACGCAGTATTTT. The encoded protein is CATSDGDPGDTQYF.

This clone appeared a few times. The chain uses TRBV30 and TRBJ2-7; TRBD2 aligns across 7 bases. Unmatched junction bases numbered 9, after V lost 4 bases and J lost 6 bases. Germline V CDR1 and CDR2: GTSNPN, SVGIG (reference sequence). This CDR3 region has 13 residues. CDR3 amino acids: CAWTPWGGFEQYF. The CDR3 coding sequence is TGTGCCTGGACCCCCTGGGGGGGGTTCGAGCAGTACTTC.

This chain uses TRBV6-5 with TRBJ1-2; D not certain. The V end lost 8 bases, the J end lost 8 bases, and 12 bases lay between the germline ends. The CDR3 covers 11 residues. Germline V lookup: CDR1 MNHEY, CDR2 SVGAGI. The CDR3 coding sequence is TGTGCCAGCTTTCGAGGAGGGGGCTACACCTTC. Its protein product is CASFRGGGYTF.

The chain couples TRBV4-2 to TRBJ1-4, with 9 bases that match TRBD1. V was clipped by 6 bases and J by 2 bases; unmatched bases: 16. CDR1 LGHNA and CDR2 YNFKEQ come from the germline V gene. This CDR3 has 19 residues. CDR3 amino acids: CASSLEPGQGVTTNEKLFF. CDR3 bases: TGTGCCAGCAGTTTGGAACCGGGACAGGGTGTCACCACTAATGAAAAACTGTTTTTT.

V usage is TRBV19 and J usage is TRBJ2-2; D might be TRBD1 (5 bases). The CDR3 loop spans 15 amino acids. The V end was cut by 5 bases, the J end by 2 bases, with 12 bases between. Per germline, CDR1 LNHDA and CDR2 SQIVND (reference sequence). Here the CDR3 DNA reads TGTGCCAGTAGTGGTCGCCAGGGAAACACCGGGGAGCTGTTTTTT. It codes for CASSGRQGNTGELFF. Full variable domain (outside the CDR3, taken from reference TRBV19 and TRBJ2-2): DGGITQSPKYLFRKEGQNVTLSCEQNLNHDAMYWYRQDPGQGLRLIYYSQIVNDFQKGDIAEGYSVSREKKESFPLTVTSAQKNPTAFYLCASSGRQGNTGELFFGEGSRLTVL.

The chain uses TRBV6-4 and TRBJ2-2, with TRBD1 as a possible D gene (5 bases). From germline, CDR1 is MRHNA and CDR2 SNTAGT. Trimming removed 2 bases from V and 1 base from J, with 8 bases in between. The CDR3 runs to 15 residues. The CDR3 DNA is TGTGCCAGCAGTGACAGCAGGGAGAACACCGGGGAGCTGTTTTTT. The encoded protein is CASSDSRENTGELFF.

This clone has only a few counts. The J gene is TRBJ1-5, the V gene TRBV2, with 7 bases fitting TRBD1. The trim removed 7 bases at V and 6 bases at J, leaving 6 bases unmatched. Germline-derived CDR1 and CDR2 are SNHLY and FYNNEI. The CDR3 runs 13 residues. The CDR3 nucleotides are TGTGCCAGCAATGTGCAGGGGGGTCAGCCCCAGCATTTT. Protein: CASNVQGGQPQHF.

In this sample, this clone turned up many times. The chain uses TRBV5-8 and TRBJ1-6; D is possibly TRBD1 (5 bases). CDR3 size: 17 residues. Trimming left V 4 bases short and J 2 bases short, with 16 bases between. Per germline, CDR1 SGHTS and CDR2 YDEGEE. The CDR3 reads CASSRGTGLTYNSPLHF. Written as DNA, the CDR3 is TGTGCCAGCAGCCGAGGAACAGGCCTTACCTATAATTCACCCCTCCACTTT.

This chain connects TRBV7-2 to TRBJ2-3, with 8 bases lining up with TRBD2. The CDR3 totals 16 residues. Germline assignment: CDR1 SGHTA and CDR2 FQGNSA. After removal of 8 bases from V and 6 bases from J, the junction contained 16 bases not matched to a gene. The CDR3 DNA is TGTGCCAGCGCCAAGTCCTCCGGGAGGGGCCCGGATACGCAGTATTTT. Its translation: CASAKSSGRGPDTQYF.

V usage is TRBV11-3 and J usage is TRBJ2-5; 11 bases are a match to TRBD2. Trimming removed 5 bases from V and 2 bases from J; junction bases left unmatched: 7. The CDR3 contains 16 residues. Germline values: CDR1 SGHNT, CDR2 YENEEA. Written as DNA, the CDR3 is TGTGCCAGCAGCCCGGGACTAGCGGTTTTACAAGAGACCCAGTACTTC. Encoded protein: CASSPGLAVLQETQYF.

This sequence joins TRBV7-2 and TRBJ2-5; 9 bases align to TRBD2. CDR1 SGHTA and CDR2 FQGNSA come from the germline V gene. J was trimmed by 1 base and V by 3 bases; bases with no gene match: 9. There are 17 residues in the CDR3. The CDR3 spells CASSFRRLAGSQETQYF. CDR3 bases: TGTGCCAGCAGCTTTAGGCGGCTAGCGGGGAGCCAAGAGACCCAGTACTTC.

This clone has only one observation. V and J are TRBV5-5 and TRBJ2-7, with D perhaps TRBD2 (5 bases). The CDR3 has 15 amino acids. Deletions cut 0 bases from V and 0 bases from J, with 10 bases between. Per germline, CDR1 SGHKS and CDR2 YYEKEE (reference sequence). The CDR3 coding sequence is TGTGCCAGCAGCTTGGACGGGATTTACTCCTACGAGCAGTACTTC. This encodes CASSLDGIYSYEQYF.

A remark on this clone: Other DNA sequences from this sample encode an identical CDR3 as well. This chain joins TRBV5-4 and TRBJ1-1, with 7 bases identical to TRBD1. There are 13 residues in the CDR3. Per germline, CDR1 SGHNT and CDR2 YYREEE (reference sequence). Trimming at V came to 5 bases and at J to 1 base, leaving 2 bases not matched to a gene. As DNA, the CDR3 is TGTGCCAGCAGTTACAGGGGGAACACTGAAGCTTTCTTT. This encodes CASSYRGNTEAFF.

The gene calls are TRBV4-2 and TRBJ2-6; 8 bases are shared with TRBD2. Trimming took 4 bases from V and 4 from J; bases not matched to a gene: 18. In germline, CDR1 is LGHNA, CDR2 YNFKEQ. The CDR3 has 20 amino acids. The CDR3 loop is CASSRKGRLATLRGANVLTF. The CDR3 DNA reads TGTGCCAGCAGCCGGAAGGGTAGACTAGCGACCCTGCGCGGGGCCAACGTCCTGACTTTC.

The chain carries TRBV3-1 (or the pseudogene TRBV3-2) and TRBJ1-5; perhaps TRBD1 as D (6 bases). V shed 2 bases and J shed 5 bases, with 7 bases lying between them. Germline V gene sequence: CDR1 LGHDT, CDR2 YNNKEL (reference sequence). There are 13 residues in the CDR3. CDR3 sequence (DNA): TGTGCCAGCAGCCAAAACAGGGATCAGCCCCAGCATTTT. Its protein is CASSQNRDQPQHF.

The chain couples TRBV27 to TRBJ2-5, with 9 bases aligning to TRBD2. Trimming took 1 base from V and 7 from J; bases not matched to a gene: 7. Germline V gene data show CDR1 as MNHEY and CDR2 as SMNVEV (reference sequence). The CDR3 runs 15 residues. CDR3 nucleotide sequence: TGTGCCAGCAGTTTATTAGCGGGGGCCCGGGGGACCCAGTACTTC. It encodes CASSLLAGARGTQYF.

The rearrangement joins TRBV28 to TRBJ2-2; D remains ambiguous. The CDR3 has 14 amino acids. Trimming took off 4 bases at V and 1 base at J, with 7 bases between the two ends. Germline CDR1 reads MDHEN; CDR2 reads SYDVKM. The CDR3 is CASSSPGNTGELFF. CDR3 nucleotide sequence: TGTGCCAGCAGTTCCCCGGGGAACACCGGGGAGCTGTTTTTT.

This chain joins TRBV28 and TRBJ2-1; 9 bases line up with TRBD1. This CDR3 region has 16 residues. Germline V gives CDR1 MDHEN, CDR2 SYDVKM. J lost 0 bases, V lost 5 bases, and 5 bases had no gene match. The CDR3 loop reads CASSPYRGRSYNEQFF. The CDR3 coding sequence is TGTGCCAGCAGTCCCTACAGGGGGCGCTCCTACAATGAGCAGTTCTTC.

The chain joins TRBV7-9 to TRBJ1-5, with D uncertain. Germline V CDR1 and CDR2: SEHNR, FQNEAQ (reference sequence). The CDR3 is 15 amino acids. V was shortened by 1 base and J by 2 bases, with 9 bases between the two germline ends. The CDR3: CASSLGLEGNQPQHF. In nucleotides, the CDR3 is TGTGCCAGCAGCTTAGGGCTAGAGGGCAATCAGCCCCAGCATTTT.